The following is a T cell receptor (beta chain) sequence with its context. The antigen it recognizes is unknown. There are no base qualities to consult, and no much larger clone falls within one base. The roughly 38 donors, aged about 6 to 100 years, were systemically healthy Caucasian individuals from Russia. Approximately 11 milliliters of peripheral blood were drawn from each donor into EDTA-treated Vacutainer tubes. PBMCs were isolated by Ficoll-Paque density-gradient centrifugation, with at least 6 million obtained per sample. Total RNA was extracted from PBMCs with Trizol reagent, with at least 6 micrograms obtained per sample. The percentages of naive CD45RAhigh/CD27high T cells were determined by flow cytometry on a PBMC aliquot from every donor. CDR1 and CDR2 (SGHVS, FQNEAQ) derive from the germline V gene. The CDR3, cysteine through phenylalanine, is 18 amino acids long. The sequence is cut down to CDR3 DNA, 54 bases in frame from base 1. Relative to germline, V is missing 0 bases and J is missing 4 bases, with 9 bases of the junction outside any gene match.

Libraries were constructed by 5' RACE. The sequencer listed for this sample is Illumina HiSeq 2500. The second PCR ran for roughly 7 to 12 cycles and used a J-beta primer mix along with a sample-barcoded 5' primer. A template-switch 5' adaptor carrying 12 random nucleotides introduced a unique molecular identifier onto each TCR beta cDNA molecule. Each sample yielded at least 3 million CDR3-containing paired-end reads. The Mint cDNA synthesis kit, primed by a TRBC-specific oligonucleotide, was used to synthesize first-strand cDNA from all RNA. All cDNA was treated with uracil-DNA glycosylase and then went through a first 18-cycle PCR with the universal primers M1SS and BC2_uni_R. The published analysis was carried out like this. Each sample was normalized by randomly selecting 1 million high-quality reads, each carrying a distinct molecular identifier. Reads sharing molecular identifiers were discarded rather than binned into consensus sequences. MiTCR, set to a Q25 quality threshold and the strictest error-elimination algorithm, was used for CDR3 identification, clonotype clustering and error correction. A nonparametric unseen species model using Euler transformation provided a lower-bound estimate of total TCR beta diversity. Through fastp at Q25 and MiXCR, TCRdb rebuilt clones from the public reads, retaining in-frame beta chains. Rows with one shared CDR3 protein collapse into an entry with the most common genes and DNA. TCRdb's processing, not the authors', yielded these V and J calls. The sample table records roughly 1.7 million distinct CDR3 sequences; roughly a third of these occur just once. The biggest ten clones account for approximately 10% of the sample.

This sample stems from a study of blood T cells in healthy people across ages (dated by TCRdb to about 2015). Background on the whole study: In model experiments, roughly one uniquely barcoded TCR beta cDNA molecule per two T cells was captured by template switching. To avoid experimental bias, donors of different ages were spread randomly across the sequencing lanes. The study analyzed two additional independent replicas of 1 million unique cDNA reads from the same blood draw for two donors, one aged 18 to 30 and one aged 80 or older. Donors were grouped into four age groups: young (average 16 years), middle-aged (around 39), aged (over 55) and long-lived (less than 85). The study measured age-related changes in TCR beta repertoire diversity using deep sequencing normalized with unique cDNA molecular identifiers.

Study-level results and caveats: The percentage of naive T cells measured by flow cytometry correlated strongly with observed TCR beta diversity. Compared with the aged group, the long-lived group had more naive CD4+ T cells, fewer expanded clones and increased TCR diversity, a pattern suggesting age selection. Conclusive comparison of naive and antigen-experienced compartments was prevented by the profiling of bulk unsorted PBMCs. Because the CMV infection status of the donors was unknown, age-related changes in expanded clonotypes may potentially have been confounded. Estimates of total diversity based on one million sequenced T cells were regarded as lower bounds and as underestimates. As age increased, observed TCR beta diversity per million T cells dropped in a roughly linear way, and a significant reduction was already evident by age 40.

The TCR comes from a woman between 25 and 40 years old in good health. The sequence joins TRBV7-8 to TRBJ2-5; 12 bases in between match TRBD2. Sequenced input: blood. This receptor has the CDR3 CASSLAQLAGGRGETQYF. Read as DNA, the sequence is TGTGCCAGCAGCTTAGCGCAACTAGCGGGGGGACGAGGAGAGACCCAGTACTTC.